Shown below are 28 T cell receptor beta chains from a single sample sequenced in a study of T cell changes during pregnancy in multiple sclerosis. Here immunoSEQ multiplex PCR was the method, and the copy in TCRdb shows in-frame clones only, minus some. This sample yields some 47,000 clones, of which around 96% are seen a single time; about 0.92% belongs to the top ten. The material was peripheral blood, obtained in the second trimester of pregnancy. The receptors come from a female donor with multiple sclerosis, enrolled in a pregnancy study.

V and J are TRBV5-1 and TRBJ1-1; possible D gene TRBD1, 5 bases. The CDR3 spans 13 residues. The ends were cut back, 4 bases at V and 5 bases at J, with 12 bases in the middle. Germline CDR1 reads SGHRS; CDR2 reads YFSETQ. CDR3 sequence: CASSTAGRTEAFF. CDR3 nucleotide sequence: TGCGCCAGCAGCACCGCAGGGCGGACTGAAGCTTTCTTT.

The V and J genes are TRBV14 and TRBJ1-4; D unresolved. CDR1 is SGHDN, CDR2 FVKESK, per germline. The CDR3 length is 15 residues. The ends were cut back, 4 bases at V and 1 base at J, with 10 bases in the middle. Here the CDR3 DNA reads TGTGCCAGCAGCCGGAATGCGGGAACTAATGAAAAACTGTTTTTT. It is translated as CASSRNAGTNEKLFF.

The V and J genes are TRBV7-6 and TRBJ2-1, with TRBD1 as a possible D gene (6 bases). The CDR3 length is 16 residues. Germline loops: CDR1 SGHVS, CDR2 FNYEAQ. Trimming removed 3 bases at V and 3 bases at J, with 15 bases between. CDR3 amino acids: CASSFLTGDYYNEQFF. The CDR3 DNA sequence: TGTGCCAGCAGCTTTCTGACAGGAGACTACTACAATGAGCAGTTCTTC.

The table lists this clone with a count of one. J is TRBJ2-7 and V is TRBV27; 7 bases are a match to TRBD1. Germline CDR1 is MNHEY and CDR2 is SMNVEV (reference sequence). Trimming cost V 6 bases and J 5 bases; bases outside gene matches: 10. This CDR3 is built from 14 residues. CDR3 nucleotides: TGTGCCAGCAGCCTTGCCCAGGGGGTAAACGAGCAGTACTTC. Its protein product is CASSLAQGVNEQYF.

This rearrangement joins TRBV18 to TRBJ1-1; 9 positions match TRBD1. The CDR3 is 15 amino acids. V dropped 3 bases and J dropped 2; count of bases not matched to a gene: 4. Germline assignment: CDR1 KGHSH and CDR2 LQKENI. The CDR3 coding sequence is TGTGCCAGCTCACCGACAGGGGGTCCAAACACTGAAGCTTTCTTT. As protein: CASSPTGGPNTEAFF.

CDR3 protein: CASSDRAGVQPQHF. CDR3 in DNA: TGTGCCAGCAGTGACAGGGCAGGGGTTCAGCCCCAGCATTTT. The rearrangement uses TRBV2 and TRBJ1-5, with D maybe TRBD1 (6 bases). Germline V gives CDR1 SNHLY, CDR2 FYNNEI. The CDR3 consists of 14 residues. Trimming removed 3 bases from V and 6 bases from J, with 12 bases in between.

The chain joins TRBV19 to TRBJ2-7; TRBD2 matches at 8 bases. CDR1 and CDR2 from the germline V gene are LNHDA and SQIVND (reference sequence). V gave up 4 bases and J gave up 3 bases; unmatched junction bases: 8. The CDR3 sequence is 15 residues long. The CDR3 sequence: CASSTAAGERYEQYF. CDR3 sequence (DNA): TGTGCCAGTAGTACGGCAGCGGGAGAACGCTACGAGCAGTACTTC.

This chain connects TRBV27 to TRBJ1-1; 10 bases are shared with TRBD1. Germline lookup yields CDR1 MNHEY and CDR2 SMNVEV (reference sequence). Unmatched junction bases numbered 7, after V lost 0 bases and J lost 3 bases. This CDR3 region has 17 residues. The CDR3 DNA follows: TGTGCCAGCAGTTTATCCGGGACAGGGGTATGGGACACTGAAGCTTTCTTT. Translation gives CASSLSGTGVWDTEAFF.

J is TRBJ2-1 and V is TRBV7-9; D unresolved. CDR3 size: 14 residues. Germline CDR1 and CDR2: SEHNR and FQNEAQ (reference sequence). V was pared by 3 bases and J by 3 bases, with 9 bases between. The CDR3 DNA follows: TGTGCCAGCAGCTTGGCCTCGGGCTACAATGAGCAGTTCTTC. Protein sequence: CASSLASGYNEQFF.

The chain links TRBV11-2 to TRBJ2-1; D is unresolved. Germline assignment: CDR1 SGHAT and CDR2 FQNNGV. The CDR3 totals 15 residues. Trimming took 3 bases from V and 3 from J, leaving 12 bases between them. The CDR3 protein is CASSFTSRFYNEQFF. In DNA, the CDR3 is TGTGCCAGCAGCTTTACGAGTAGATTCTACAATGAGCAGTTCTTC.

The chain links TRBV28 to TRBJ1-1; 11 bases are shared with TRBD1. This CDR3 has 15 amino acids. V was pared by 5 bases and J by 6 bases, with 8 bases of the junction left unmatched. Germline V gene data show CDR1 as MDHEN and CDR2 as SYDVKM. Here the CDR3 reads CASSLGGTGGAEAFF. The CDR3 coding sequence is TGTGCCAGCAGTCTCGGGGGGACAGGGGGGGCTGAAGCTTTCTTT.

This chain connects TRBV6-1 to TRBJ2-5; possible D gene TRBD2, 6 bases. CDR3 length equals 17 residues. Germline CDR1 reads MNHNS; CDR2 reads SASEGT. V was clipped by 0 bases and J by 3 bases, with 17 bases between them. The CDR3 DNA reads TGTGCCAGCAGTGAAGCGCGAGTGGGCGGGAAGGAAGAGACCCAGTACTTC. It is translated as CASSEARVGGKEETQYF.

This chain connects TRBV4-3 to TRBJ2-1, with D possibly being TRBD2 (7 bases). CDR3 length equals 16 residues. The germline V gene encodes CDR1 LGHNA and CDR2 YSLEER. The V end was cut by 1 base, the J end by 7 bases, with 17 bases between. Here the CDR3 DNA reads TGCGCCAGCAGCCAAGGGACGGGGGGCGGTAGGAATGAGCAGTTCTTC. The encoded protein is CASSQGTGGGRNEQFF.

The chain is built from TRBV7-3 and TRBJ2-2; TRBD2 might be the D (7 bases). This CDR3 has 15 residues. V lost 2 bases and J lost 3, with 10 bases in between. CDR1 is SGHTA and CDR2 is FQGTGA in the germline V gene. The CDR3 nucleotides are TGTGCCAGCAGCTTAGAAGGGGGGGACACCGGGGAGCTGTTTTTT. Translation: CASSLEGGDTGELFF.

The chain joins TRBV2 to TRBJ1-1; D not resolved. The germline gives CDR1 SNHLY, CDR2 FYNNEI. There are 14 residues in the CDR3. The ends were cut back, 6 bases at V and 4 bases at J, with 15 bases in the middle. The CDR3 region is CASSPRHLTTEAFF. CDR3 DNA sequence: TGTGCCAGCAGCCCCCGACACCTAACCACTGAAGCTTTCTTT.

V is TRBV7-9 and J is TRBJ2-5, with 10 bases that match TRBD1. Germline V CDR1 and CDR2: SEHNR, FQNEAQ (reference sequence). The CDR3 runs to 13 residues. The trim removed 4 bases at V and 6 bases at J, leaving 2 bases unmatched. The CDR3 here is CASSWDRGQTQYF. In nucleotides, the CDR3 is TGTGCCAGCAGCTGGGACAGGGGACAGACCCAGTACTTC.

This chain links TRBV18 with TRBJ1-2, with D perhaps TRBD1 (5 bases). The CDR3 is made up of 15 amino acids. V was trimmed by 0 bases and J by 2 bases, leaving 10 bases between them. The germline V gene has CDR1 KGHSH and CDR2 LQKENI. The CDR3 sequence is CASSPPAGPNYGYTF. CDR3 nucleotide sequence: TGTGCCAGCTCACCACCGGCAGGGCCAAACTATGGCTACACCTTC.

The chain has TRBV15 and TRBJ2-5; D is uncertain. This CDR3 is 15 amino acids long. Trimming stripped 2 bases from V and 5 bases from J, with 15 bases between. The V gene's germline CDR1 is LNHNV and CDR2 YYDKDF (reference sequence). For the CDR3, the DNA is TGTGCCACCAGCAGAACCCGTAGAGGCCGGGAGACCCAGTACTTC. It translates to CATSRTRRGRETQYF. Combining the CDR3 with reference TRBV15 and TRBJ2-5 gives the whole variable domain DAMVIQNPRYQVTQFGKPVTLSCSQTLNHNVMYWYQQKSSQAPKLLFHYYDKDFNNEADTPDNFQSRRPNTSFCFLDIRSPGLGDTAMYLCATSRTRRGRETQYFGPGTRLLVL.

V usage is TRBV11-2 and J usage is TRBJ2-3, with unresolved D. CDR1 SGHAT and CDR2 FQNNGV come from the germline V gene. The CDR3 extends over 16 amino acids. Deletions cut 1 base from V and 7 bases from J, with 18 bases between. The CDR3 DNA reads TGTGCCAGCAGCTTAGTGCGGCGGAGACCCACGAATACGCAGTATTTT. Encoded protein: CASSLVRRRPTNTQYF.

V and J are TRBV7-2 and TRBJ2-5; 11 nucleotides line up with TRBD2. The CDR3 covers 18 residues. J was trimmed by 7 bases and V by 4 bases; bases with no gene match: 17. CDR1 is SGHTA and CDR2 is FQGNSA in the germline V gene. CDR3 region: CASSSPAWLAGGPGTQYF. CDR3 in DNA: TGTGCCAGCAGCTCCCCCGCTTGGCTAGCGGGGGGTCCCGGGACCCAGTACTTC.

On this clone itself: One junction end disagrees with the germline gene, perhaps due to a read error. This CDR3 is CASSSREAYHPQHF. As DNA, the CDR3 is TGTGCCAGCAGTTCCCGGGAGGCCTATCATCCCCAGCATTTT. The chain is built from TRBV6-5 and TRBJ1-5, with D unresolved. CDR1 is MNHEY and CDR2 is SVGAGI in the germline V gene. The CDR3 consists of 14 residues.

This chain links TRBV27 with TRBJ2-3; possible D gene TRBD2, 5 bases. The CDR3 consists of 14 residues. CDR1 is MNHEY and CDR2 is SMNVEV in the germline V gene (reference sequence). Trimming removed 2 bases from V and 6 bases from J, with 12 bases in between. The CDR3, as DNA: TGTGCCAGCAGTTTAAGGGAGAACGGCGATACGCAGTATTTT. Translating it yields CASSLRENGDTQYF.

The chain recombines TRBV2 with TRBJ1-1, with a possible D match to TRBD1 (6 bases). The CDR3 length is 14 residues. Germline-derived CDR1 and CDR2 are SNHLY and FYNNEI. V was cut by 5 bases and J by 0 bases, with 10 bases left in between. CDR3 residues: CASSLGQMNTEAFF. The CDR3 coding sequence is TGTGCCAGCAGTCTAGGACAGATGAACACTGAAGCTTTCTTT.

The chain uses TRBV7-2 and TRBJ2-5; perhaps TRBD1 as D (6 bases). The better agreement between TRBJ2-7 and the DNA end casts doubt on the J call. This CDR3 comprises 15 residues. Germline V gives CDR1 SGHTA, CDR2 FQGNSA. The CDR3 nucleotides read TGTGCCAGCAGCTTAGCCCATCAGGGGTCCTACGAGCAGTACTTC. This sequence encodes CASSLAHQGSYEQYF.

The J gene is TRBJ1-1, the V gene TRBV9, with D unclear. The V end lost 3 bases, the J end lost 1 base, and 7 bases lay between the germline ends. This CDR3 is 13 amino acids long. CDR1 and CDR2 (germline): SGDLS, YYNGEE. The CDR3 coding sequence is TGTGCCAGCAGCGATCCCGGGAACACTGAAGCTTTCTTT. Translating gives CASSDPGNTEAFF.

This sequence joins TRBV11-3 and TRBJ1-6; possibly TRBD1 for D (5 bases). This CDR3 spans 16 amino acids. Germline values: CDR1 SGHNT, CDR2 YENEEA. The germline V and J ends were trimmed by 7 bases and 5 bases, with 18 bases remaining between them. The CDR3 region has the DNA TGTGCCAGCACCCCTACCTCGGGCAGGGATAATTCACCCCTCCACTTT. It yields the protein CASTPTSGRDNSPLHF.

The V and J genes are TRBV6-5 and TRBJ2-1; D not certain. Trimming pared 7 bases from V and 7 bases from J, leaving 8 bases between. Germline V gene lookup returns CDR1 MNHEY and CDR2 SVGAGI. The CDR3 covers 11 residues. The CDR3 DNA sequence: TGTGCCAGCATGGTGAGGAATGAGCAGTTCTTC. It specifies CASMVRNEQFF.

This rearrangement joins TRBV5-1 to TRBJ2-7; TRBD1 is a possible D gene (6 bases). The germline CDR1 and CDR2 sequences are SGHRS and YFSETQ. This CDR3 has 15 residues. The V end lost 0 bases, the J end lost 7 bases, and 17 bases lay between the germline ends. The DNA of the CDR3 is TGCGCCAGCAGCTTGGGGACAGCGGCCTACGTTGAGCAGTACTTC. As protein: CASSLGTAAYVEQYF.